Sequencing of this TCR beta chain was carried out in a study of radiotherapy plus CTLA-4 blockade in lung cancer. At the level of the study: Across the patients, objective responses occurred in under 20%, and disease control in approximately 30%.

Of note for this clone: Its matching antigen is unknown.

Profiling relied on immunoSEQ multiplex PCR, and the TCRdb table lists in-frame clones only, not all of them. Of 30,000 to 50,000 clones detected, 79% appear once; the ten largest clones hold 20% to 30%. General study findings and limits: There was expansion of tumor-derived TCR clones in blood after radiotherapy plus ipilimumab. It was early blood T cell clone dynamics, with interferon-beta, that reportedly best predicted response.

Unmatched junction bases numbered 8, after V lost 5 bases and J lost 3 bases. This CDR3 has 15 residues. Germline V CDR1 and CDR2: KGHSH, LQKENI. The chain recombines TRBV18 with TRBJ2-7; 9 bases agree with TRBD1. The TCR was taken from a human donor with non-small cell lung cancer that progressed on radiotherapy plus ipilimumab. Here the sequenced sample was peripheral blood, taken from a patient treated with radiotherapy plus ipilimumab. The CDR3 sequence is CASSSSRTGVYEQYF. The CDR3 nucleotides read TGTGCCAGCTCAAGCTCACGGACAGGGGTCTACGAGCAGTACTTC.